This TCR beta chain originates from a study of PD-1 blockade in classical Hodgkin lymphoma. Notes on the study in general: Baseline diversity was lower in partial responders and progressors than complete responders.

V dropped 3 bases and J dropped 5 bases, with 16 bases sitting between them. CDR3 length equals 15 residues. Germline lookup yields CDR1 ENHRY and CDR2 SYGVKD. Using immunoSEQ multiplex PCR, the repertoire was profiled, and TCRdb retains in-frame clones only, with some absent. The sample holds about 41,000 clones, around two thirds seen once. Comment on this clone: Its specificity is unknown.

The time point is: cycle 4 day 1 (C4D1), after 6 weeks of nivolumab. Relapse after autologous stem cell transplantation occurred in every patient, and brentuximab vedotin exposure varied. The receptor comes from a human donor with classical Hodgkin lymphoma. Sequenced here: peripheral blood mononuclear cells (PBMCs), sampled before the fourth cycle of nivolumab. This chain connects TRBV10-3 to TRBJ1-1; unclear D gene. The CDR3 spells CAISDSVGGRTEAFF. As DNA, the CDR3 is TGTGCCATCAGTGATAGTGTGGGCGGAAGAACTGAAGCTTTCTTT.